This entry lists 12 T cell receptor beta chains sequenced from one sample in a study of T cells in Graves' hyperthyroidism and ophthalmopathy. TCR beta CDR3 regions were amplified from RNA transcripts. HTBI primers were the set used in a first-round RT-PCR of the TCR CDR3. Each CDR3 protein is one row after TCRdb ran MiXCR on the multiplex PCR reads. The data hold about half a million distinct CDR3 sequences, with 15% to 20% observed a single time. The source material was blood. The source is a man aged 35-49 years with Graves' ophthalmopathy.

This clonotype turned up a few times. The chain couples TRBV24-1 to TRBJ2-1, with TRBD2 matching over 12 bases. This CDR3 spans 15 amino acids. Germline V gives CDR1 KGHDR, CDR2 SFDVKD. Trimming removed 5 bases from V and 8 bases from J; junction bases left unmatched: 6. The CDR3 DNA reads as TGTGCCACCAGTGGATTGACTAGCGGGAGAGATGAGCAGTTCTTC. This codes for CATSGLTSGRDEQFF.

CDR3 amino acids: CASSLPTSGIYEQYF. Here the CDR3 DNA reads TGTGCCAGCAGCCTTCCGACTAGCGGTATCTACGAGCAGTACTTC. V usage is TRBV13 and J usage is TRBJ2-7; 9 nucleotides match TRBD2. CDR3 length: 15 residues. After removal of 5 bases from V and 3 bases from J, the junction contained 8 bases not matched to a gene. The germline CDR1 and CDR2 sequences are PRHDT and FYEKMQ (reference sequence).

This clonotype was seen many times. The gene calls are TRBV7-2 and TRBJ2-1, with 9 positions matching TRBD2. This CDR3 is 16 amino acids long. From germline, CDR1 is SGHTA and CDR2 FQGNSA. V dropped 1 base and J dropped 8; count of bases not matched to a gene: 9. The CDR3 region is CASSLGASGITDEQFF. The CDR3, as DNA: TGTGCCAGCAGCTTAGGAGCTAGCGGGATCACCGATGAGCAGTTCTTC.

This clonotype was seen a handful of times. The CDR3 sequence: CSASGGGLGNEQFF. CDR3 bases: TGCAGTGCTAGTGGAGGCGGTCTGGGGAATGAGCAGTTCTTC. The chain carries TRBV20-1 and TRBJ2-1, with TRBD2 as a possible D gene (5 bases). Germline CDR1 is DFQATT and CDR2 is SNEGSKA (reference sequence). The length of the CDR3 is 14 residues. Trimming pared 3 bases from V and 7 bases from J, leaving 16 bases between.

This clonotype has ten or more counts. The chain has TRBV30 and TRBJ2-1; 12 bases agree with TRBD2. The CDR3 totals 12 residues. Germline V gene lookup returns CDR1 GTSNPN and CDR2 SVGIG (reference sequence). Losses at the gene ends were 5 bases for V and 7 bases for J; bases not matched to a gene: 0. The CDR3 sequence: CAWGTSGNEQFF. Here the CDR3 DNA reads TGTGCCTGGGGGACTAGCGGGAATGAGCAGTTCTTC.

This clonotype was found many times. The rearrangement joins TRBV20-1 to TRBJ2-3; D is uncertain. Germline V gene data show CDR1 as DFQATT and CDR2 as SNEGSKA (reference sequence). Trimming cost V 3 bases and J 4 bases, with 14 bases left between them. The CDR3 totals 14 residues. The chain's CDR3 is CSARPRTSPDTQYF. Written as DNA, the CDR3 is TGCAGTGCTAGGCCCCGGACGAGCCCAGATACGCAGTATTTT.

This clonotype was found a few times. The V gene is TRBV2, the J gene TRBJ2-7; no reliable D call. V dropped 1 base and J dropped 0 bases, with 4 bases sitting between them. Germline-derived CDR1 and CDR2 are SNHLY and FYNNEI. This CDR3 contains 13 residues. Written as DNA, the CDR3 is TGTGCCAGCAGTGAAGAGGGCTCCTACGAGCAGTACTTC. It encodes CASSEEGSYEQYF.

This clonotype was seen ten or more times. The chain carries TRBV4-1 and TRBJ2-3, with D unresolved. The CDR3 contains 13 residues. Germline loops: CDR1 MGHRA, CDR2 YSYEKL. V lost 4 bases, J lost 5 bases, and 10 bases lay in between. CDR3 sequence (DNA): TGCGCCAGCAGCCCACGTCGCGGAGATACGCAGTATTTT. Encoded protein: CASSPRRGDTQYF.

This clonotype showed up many times. This chain uses TRBV7-2 with TRBJ2-1; D may match TRBD1 or TRBD2 (5 bases each). The CDR3 totals 12 residues. The V gene lost 6 bases and the J gene lost 3 bases, with 6 bases spanning the gap. Germline V gene data show CDR1 as SGHTA and CDR2 as FQGNSA. The DNA for the CDR3 is TGTGCCAGCAGGGGGGACTACAATGAGCAGTTCTTC. It yields the protein CASRGDYNEQFF.

This clonotype was observed a few times. The rearrangement joins TRBV6-1 to TRBJ2-1, with a possible D match to TRBD2 (6 bases). V shed 3 bases and J shed 6 bases, with 12 bases lying between them. The CDR3 length is 14 residues. The germline V gene encodes CDR1 MNHNS and CDR2 SASEGT. DNA of the CDR3: TGTGCCAGCAGTGACAGACCGACTAGCAATGAGCAGTTCTTC. This encodes CASSDRPTSNEQFF.

This clonotype was found many times. The chain combines TRBV6-1 with TRBJ2-7, with D possibly matching TRBD1 (5 bases). Trimming shortened V by 5 bases and J by 6 bases, and 17 bases separated the two germline ends. This CDR3 contains 14 residues. In germline, CDR1 is MNHNS, CDR2 SASEGT. The CDR3 protein is CASSSETVVAEQYF. In DNA, the CDR3 is TGTGCCAGCAGTTCAGAGACAGTGGTGGCCGAGCAGTACTTC.

As regards this clonotype: This could be a read error, since a much larger clone is one nucleotide away. The CDR3 bases are TGTGCCAGCAGTCTGAGGGCTAGCGGGACAGATACGCAGTATTTT. Translated, it gives CASSLRASGTDTQYF. The chain links TRBV3-1 to TRBJ2-3; 8 bases match TRBD2. The junction had 8 bases not matched to a gene; V was cut back by 6 bases and J by 3 bases. The CDR3 is made up of 15 amino acids. Germline CDR1 LGHDT, CDR2 YNNKEL (reference sequence).